A single sample is the source of the 8 T cell receptor beta chains below, sequenced in a study of TIL therapy for anti-PD-1-resistant metastatic lung cancer. The sample's time point: pre-treatment sample, taken before nivolumab and TIL therapy. This was the immunoSEQ v3 assay. The repertoire was sequenced with immunoSEQ multiplex PCR; TCRdb's copy has only in-frame clones and lacks some. The table includes tens of thousands of clones, around 79% detected once. Source: blood, taken at baseline. The origin of the receptors is a person aged 25-80 years with non-small cell lung cancer.

V usage is TRBV9 and J usage is TRBJ2-5; no clear D gene. The CDR3 has 13 amino acids. Germline V gives CDR1 SGDLS, CDR2 YYNGEE. V was trimmed by 0 bases and J by 3 bases, leaving 6 bases between them. The CDR3 loop is CASSVAIEETQYF. The CDR3 DNA reads TGTGCCAGCAGCGTAGCCATCGAAGAGACCCAGTACTTC.

This chain joins TRBV28 and TRBJ1-4; 8 bases fit TRBD1. The CDR3 loop spans 17 amino acids. Germline trimming cut 6 bases from V and 3 bases from J; bases unmatched to any gene: 12. The V gene's germline CDR1 is MDHEN and CDR2 SYDVKM. The CDR3 sequence is CASSGQGRSSANEKLFF. The DNA of the CDR3 is TGTGCCAGCAGCGGACAGGGTAGGTCCTCGGCTAATGAAAAACTGTTTTTT.

The chain carries TRBV2 and TRBJ2-5; a weak D match, TRBD1 (5 bases). CDR1 and CDR2 from the germline V gene are SNHLY and FYNNEI. The V end was cut by 3 bases, the J end by 2 bases, with 16 bases between. This CDR3 region has 16 residues. CDR3 sequence: CASSEGPFGQQETQYF. For the CDR3, the DNA is TGTGCCAGCAGTGAGGGGCCCTTTGGGCAGCAAGAGACCCAGTACTTC.

This clone has only one observation. The genes are TRBV2 and TRBJ2-3; D gene unclear. This CDR3 has 12 amino acids. V shed 6 bases and J shed 7 bases, with 11 bases lying between them. Germline CDR1 reads SNHLY; CDR2 reads FYNNEI. This chain's CDR3 is CASSVQPYTQYF. Written as DNA, the CDR3 is TGTGCCAGCAGCGTACAGCCATATACGCAGTATTTT.

In this sample, this clone turned up a few times. The chain carries TRBV7-2 and TRBJ1-5; D might be TRBD1 (5 bases). The CDR3 runs to 15 residues. V was shortened by 3 bases and J by 6 bases, with 15 bases between the two germline ends. The germline CDR1 and CDR2 sequences are SGHTA and FQGNSA. CDR3 region: CASSFLAGEAQPQHF. The CDR3 bases are TGTGCCAGCAGCTTTTTGGCGGGGGAGGCTCAGCCCCAGCATTTT.

J is TRBJ1-1 and V is TRBV28, with TRBD1 matching 7 bases. V lost 6 bases and J lost 8; bases outside the gene matches: 18. The length of the CDR3 is 16 residues. Germline V lookup: CDR1 MDHEN, CDR2 SYDVKM. CDR3 sequence reads: CASSLGTVWGRAEAFF. CDR3 DNA sequence: TGTGCCAGCAGCTTAGGGACAGTATGGGGTAGGGCGGAAGCTTTCTTT.

This clone rates as medium-sized. The J gene is TRBJ2-2, the V gene TRBV6-4, with D uncertain. Germline CDR1 and CDR2: MRHNA and SNTAGT. The CDR3 loop spans 13 amino acids. Trimming removed 2 bases at V and 3 bases at J, with 4 bases between. The CDR3 spells CASSDRDTGELFF. As DNA, the CDR3 is TGTGCCAGCAGTGACAGGGACACCGGGGAGCTGTTTTTT.

V and J are TRBV2 and TRBJ1-2, with 8 bases that match TRBD1. Germline V gene sequence: CDR1 SNHLY, CDR2 FYNNEI. V was clipped by 4 bases and J by 3 bases; unmatched bases: 7. CDR3 size: 15 residues. CDR3 in DNA: TGTGCCAGCAGTGCCCGACAGGGGAATCACTATGGCTACACCTTC. This codes for CASSARQGNHYGYTF.